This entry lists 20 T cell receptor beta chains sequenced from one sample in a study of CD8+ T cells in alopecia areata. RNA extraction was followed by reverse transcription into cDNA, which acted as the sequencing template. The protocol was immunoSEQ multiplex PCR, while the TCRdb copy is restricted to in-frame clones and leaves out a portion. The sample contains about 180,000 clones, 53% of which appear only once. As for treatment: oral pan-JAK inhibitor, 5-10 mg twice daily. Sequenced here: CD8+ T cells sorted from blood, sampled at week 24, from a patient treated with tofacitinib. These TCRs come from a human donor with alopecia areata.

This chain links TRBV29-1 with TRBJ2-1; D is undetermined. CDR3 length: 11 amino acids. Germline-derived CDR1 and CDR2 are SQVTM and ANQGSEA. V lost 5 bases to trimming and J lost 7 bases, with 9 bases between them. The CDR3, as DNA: TGCAGCGTTATTTTGGAGAATGAGCAGTTCTTC. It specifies CSVILENEQFF.

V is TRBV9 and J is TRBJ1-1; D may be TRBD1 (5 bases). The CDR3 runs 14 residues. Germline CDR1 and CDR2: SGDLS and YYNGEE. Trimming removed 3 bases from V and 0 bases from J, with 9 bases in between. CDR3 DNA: TGTGCCAGCAGCGAGGGGACGATGAACACTGAAGCTTTCTTT. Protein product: CASSEGTMNTEAFF. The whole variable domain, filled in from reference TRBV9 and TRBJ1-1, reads DSGVTQTPKHLITATGQRVTLRCSPRSGDLSVYWYQQSLDQGLQFLIQYYNGEERAKGNILERFSAQQFPDLHSELNLSSLELGDSALYFCASSEGTMNTEAFFGQGTRLTVV.

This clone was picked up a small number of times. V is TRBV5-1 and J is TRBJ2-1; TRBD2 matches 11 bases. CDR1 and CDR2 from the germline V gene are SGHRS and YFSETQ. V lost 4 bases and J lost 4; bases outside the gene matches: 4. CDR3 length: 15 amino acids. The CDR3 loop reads CASSGSGGDYNEQFF. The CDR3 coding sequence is TGCGCCAGCAGCGGTAGCGGGGGGGATTACAATGAGCAGTTCTTC.

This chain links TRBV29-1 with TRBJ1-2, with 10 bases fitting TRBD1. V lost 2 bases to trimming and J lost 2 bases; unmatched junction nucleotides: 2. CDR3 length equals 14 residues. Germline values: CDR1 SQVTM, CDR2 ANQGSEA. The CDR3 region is CSVELTGGNYGYTF. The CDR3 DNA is TGCAGCGTTGAATTGACAGGGGGCAACTATGGCTACACCTTC. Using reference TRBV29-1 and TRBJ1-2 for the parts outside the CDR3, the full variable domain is SAVISQKPSRDICQRGTSLTIQCQVDSQVTMMFWYRQQPGQSLTLIATANQGSEATYESGFVIDKFPISRPNLTFSTLTVSNMSPEDSSIYLCSVELTGGNYGYTFGSGTRLTVV.

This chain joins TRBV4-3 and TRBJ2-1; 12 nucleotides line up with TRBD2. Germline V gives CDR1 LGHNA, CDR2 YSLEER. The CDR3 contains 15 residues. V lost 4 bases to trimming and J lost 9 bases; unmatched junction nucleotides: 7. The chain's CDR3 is CASSPRTSGDGEQFF. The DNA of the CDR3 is TGCGCCAGCAGCCCCCGGACTAGCGGGGACGGTGAGCAGTTCTTC.

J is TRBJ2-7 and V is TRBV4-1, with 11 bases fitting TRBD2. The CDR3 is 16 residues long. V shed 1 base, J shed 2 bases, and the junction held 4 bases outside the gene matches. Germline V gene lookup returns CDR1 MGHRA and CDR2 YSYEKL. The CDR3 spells CASSQVPSGGTYEQYF. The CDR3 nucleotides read TGCGCCAGCAGCCAAGTTCCTAGCGGGGGGACCTACGAGCAGTACTTC.

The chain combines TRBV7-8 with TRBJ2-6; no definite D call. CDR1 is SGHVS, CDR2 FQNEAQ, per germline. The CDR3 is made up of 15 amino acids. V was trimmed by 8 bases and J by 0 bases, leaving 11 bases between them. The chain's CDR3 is CASLNTASGANVLTF. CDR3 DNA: TGTGCCAGCCTCAATACAGCCTCTGGGGCCAACGTCCTGACTTTC.

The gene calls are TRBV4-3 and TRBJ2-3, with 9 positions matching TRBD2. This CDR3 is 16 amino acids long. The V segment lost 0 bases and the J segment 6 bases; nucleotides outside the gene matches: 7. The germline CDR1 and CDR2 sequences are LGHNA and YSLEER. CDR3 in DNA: TGCGCCAGCAGCCAAGATACCGGCGGGGGGGCGGATACGCAGTATTTT. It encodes CASSQDTGGGADTQYF.

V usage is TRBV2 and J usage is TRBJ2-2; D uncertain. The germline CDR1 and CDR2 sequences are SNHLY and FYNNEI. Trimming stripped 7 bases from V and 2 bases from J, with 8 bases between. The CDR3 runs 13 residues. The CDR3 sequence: CASKVPNTGELFF. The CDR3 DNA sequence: TGTGCCAGCAAGGTCCCCAACACCGGGGAGCTGTTTTTT.

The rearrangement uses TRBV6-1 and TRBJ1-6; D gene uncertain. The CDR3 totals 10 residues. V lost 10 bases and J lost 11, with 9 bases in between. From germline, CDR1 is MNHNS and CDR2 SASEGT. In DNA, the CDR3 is TGTGCCACCGTCGGGCCACCCCTCCACTTT. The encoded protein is CATVGPPLHF.

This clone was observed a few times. The CDR3 bases are TGCAGCGTTGAAGACGTGGGGGCCTTCACAGATACGCAGTATTTT. Translated: CSVEDVGAFTDTQYF. V is TRBV29-1 and J is TRBJ2-3; possible D gene TRBD1, 6 bases. Germline loops: CDR1 SQVTM, CDR2 ANQGSEA. The germline V and J ends were trimmed by 0 bases and 2 bases, with 12 bases remaining between them. The CDR3 is 15 amino acids.

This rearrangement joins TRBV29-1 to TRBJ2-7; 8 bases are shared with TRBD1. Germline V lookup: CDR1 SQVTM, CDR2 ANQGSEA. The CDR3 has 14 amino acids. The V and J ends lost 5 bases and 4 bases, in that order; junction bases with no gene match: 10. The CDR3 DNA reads TGCAGCGTTCTAGGACAGGGAAGTGAGTACGAGCAGTACTTC. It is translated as CSVLGQGSEYEQYF.

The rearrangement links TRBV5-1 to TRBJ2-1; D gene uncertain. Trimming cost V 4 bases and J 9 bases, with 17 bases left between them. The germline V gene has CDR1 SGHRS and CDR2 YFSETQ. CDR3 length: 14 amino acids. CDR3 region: CASSPKTSTSEQFF. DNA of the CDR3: TGCGCCAGCAGCCCAAAAACCTCCACAAGTGAGCAGTTCTTC.

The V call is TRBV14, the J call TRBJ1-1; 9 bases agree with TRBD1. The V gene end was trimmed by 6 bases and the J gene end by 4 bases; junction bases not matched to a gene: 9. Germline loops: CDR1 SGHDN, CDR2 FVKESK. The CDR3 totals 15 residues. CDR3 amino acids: CASRRTGEVRTEAFF. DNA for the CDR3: TGTGCCAGCAGAAGGACAGGGGAGGTTCGCACTGAAGCTTTCTTT. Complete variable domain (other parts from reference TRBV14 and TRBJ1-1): EAGVTQFPSHSVIEKGQTVTLRCDPISGHDNLYWYRRVMGKEIKFLLHFVKESKQDESGMPNNRFLAERTGGTYSTLKVQPAELEDSGVYFCASRRTGEVRTEAFFGQGTRLTVV.

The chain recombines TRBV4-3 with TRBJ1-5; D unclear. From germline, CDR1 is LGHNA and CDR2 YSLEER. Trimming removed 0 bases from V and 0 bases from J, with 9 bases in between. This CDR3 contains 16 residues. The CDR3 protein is CASSQDLGNSNQPQHF. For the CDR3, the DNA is TGCGCCAGCAGCCAAGATTTAGGTAATAGCAATCAGCCCCAGCATTTT.

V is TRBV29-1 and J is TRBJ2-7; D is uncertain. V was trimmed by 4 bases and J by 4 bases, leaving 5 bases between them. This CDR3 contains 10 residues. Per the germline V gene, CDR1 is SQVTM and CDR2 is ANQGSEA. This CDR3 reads CSVVGYEQYF. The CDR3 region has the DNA TGCAGCGTTGTGGGATACGAGCAGTACTTC.

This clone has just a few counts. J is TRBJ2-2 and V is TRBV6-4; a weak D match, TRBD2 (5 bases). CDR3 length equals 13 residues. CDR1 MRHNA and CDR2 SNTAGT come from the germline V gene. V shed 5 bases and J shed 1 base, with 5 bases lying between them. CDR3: CASSSGNTGELFF. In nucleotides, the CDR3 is TGTGCCAGCAGTAGCGGGAACACCGGGGAGCTGTTTTTT.

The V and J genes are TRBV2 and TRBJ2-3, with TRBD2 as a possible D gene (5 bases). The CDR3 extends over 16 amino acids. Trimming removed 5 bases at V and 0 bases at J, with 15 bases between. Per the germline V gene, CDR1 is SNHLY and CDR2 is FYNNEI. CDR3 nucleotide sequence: TGTGCCAGCAGTCCCGATGTGGACTCCAGCACAGATACGCAGTATTTT. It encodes CASSPDVDSSTDTQYF.

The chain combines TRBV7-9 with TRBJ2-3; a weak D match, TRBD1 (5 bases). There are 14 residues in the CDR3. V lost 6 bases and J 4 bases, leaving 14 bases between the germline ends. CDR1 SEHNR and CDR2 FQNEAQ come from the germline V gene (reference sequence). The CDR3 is CASRAGQGADTQYF. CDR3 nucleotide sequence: TGTGCCAGCAGAGCTGGACAAGGAGCAGATACGCAGTATTTT.

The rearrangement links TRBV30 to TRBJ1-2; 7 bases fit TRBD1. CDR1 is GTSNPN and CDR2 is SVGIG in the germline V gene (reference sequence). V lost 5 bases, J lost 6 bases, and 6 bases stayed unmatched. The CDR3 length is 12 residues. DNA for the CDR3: TGTGCCTGGGAGGACAGGTTGGATGGCTACACCTTC. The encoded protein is CAWEDRLDGYTF.